The clone carrying this TCR beta chain has just one count. The data derive from a study of glioma-infiltrating T cells after dendritic cell vaccination. TCRdb keeps only in-frame clones here, not all; method: immunoSEQ multiplex PCR. The sample yields just over 95,000 clones, around three quarters seen once. This CDR3 spans 15 amino acids. Looked up from germline, CDR1 is MNHEY and CDR2 is SVGAGI. The V end lost 2 bases, the J end lost 4 bases, and 13 bases lay between the germline ends. The origin of this receptor is a human donor with glioblastoma. The input for sequencing was blood, taken before dendritic cell vaccination. The J gene is TRBJ2-3, the V gene TRBV6-5; D might be TRBD1 (5 bases). CDR3 bases: TGTGCCAGCAGTTACACCTCAGGGTCGCCAGATACGCAGTATTTT. This codes for CASSYTSGSPDTQYF.